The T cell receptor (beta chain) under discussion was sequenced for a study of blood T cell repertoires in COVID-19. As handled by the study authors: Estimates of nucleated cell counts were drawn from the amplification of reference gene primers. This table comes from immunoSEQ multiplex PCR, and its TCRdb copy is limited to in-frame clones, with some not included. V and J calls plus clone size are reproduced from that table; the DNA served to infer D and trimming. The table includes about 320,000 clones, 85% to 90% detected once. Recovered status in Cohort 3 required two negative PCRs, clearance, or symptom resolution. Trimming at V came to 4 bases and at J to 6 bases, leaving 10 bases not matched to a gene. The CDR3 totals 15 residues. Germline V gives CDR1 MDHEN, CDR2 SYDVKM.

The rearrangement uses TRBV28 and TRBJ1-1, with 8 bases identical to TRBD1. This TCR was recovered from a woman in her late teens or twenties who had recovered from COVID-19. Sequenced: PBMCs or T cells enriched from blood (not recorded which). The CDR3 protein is CASSWGTGWVPEAFF. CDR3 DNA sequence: TGTGCCAGCAGTTGGGGGACAGGTTGGGTCCCTGAAGCTTTCTTT. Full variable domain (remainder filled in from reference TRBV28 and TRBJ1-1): DVKVTQSSRYLVKRTGEKVFLECVQDMDHENMFWYRQDPGLGLRLIYFSYDVKMKEKGDIPEGYSVSREKKERFSLILESASTNQTSMYLCASSWGTGWVPEAFFGQGTRLTVV.